This T cell receptor (beta chain) was retrieved from a study of CD8 T cells in ankylosing spondylitis. From germline, CDR1 is SGHRS and CDR2 YFSETQ. The CDR3 runs to 12 residues. The ends were cut back, 6 bases at V and 7 bases at J, with 10 bases in the middle. This clonotype was picked up many times. Its antigen is not identified. Library preparation for TCR beta used quantitative 5'-RACE with molecular barcodes. TCRdb re-derived calls from the 5' RACE reads in MiXCR, one entry per CDR3 protein. The sample shows 150,000 to 200,000 distinct CDR3 sequences, approximately 13% of them seen only once. Study-level findings and limits: The study looked at matched synovial fluid samples from ankylosing spondylitis patients. Disease-linked clones were reported to be significantly enriched there. Disease-linked clones bore a CD8+ phenotype and were relatively rare in peripheral blood.

The clonotype originates from a female donor with ankylosing spondylitis or in good health (not recorded which). V usage is TRBV5-1 and J usage is TRBJ2-2; no reliable D call. The material sequenced was blood, either unsorted or a sorted T cell fraction (not recorded which). For the CDR3, the DNA is TGCGCCAGCATGGACCTTGGCGGGGAGCTGTTTTTT. Encoded protein: CASMDLGGELFF.